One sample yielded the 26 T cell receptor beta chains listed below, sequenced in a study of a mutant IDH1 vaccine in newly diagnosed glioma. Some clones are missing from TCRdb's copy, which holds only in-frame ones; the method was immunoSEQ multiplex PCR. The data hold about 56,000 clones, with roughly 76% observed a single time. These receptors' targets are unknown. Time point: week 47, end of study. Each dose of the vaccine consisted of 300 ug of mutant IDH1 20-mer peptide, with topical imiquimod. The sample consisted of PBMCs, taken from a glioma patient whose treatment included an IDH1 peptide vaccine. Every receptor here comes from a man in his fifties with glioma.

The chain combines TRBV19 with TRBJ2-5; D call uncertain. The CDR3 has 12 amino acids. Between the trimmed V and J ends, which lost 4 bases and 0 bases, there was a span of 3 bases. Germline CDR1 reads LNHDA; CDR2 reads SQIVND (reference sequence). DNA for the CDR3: TGTGCCAGTAGTAATAACCAAGAGACCCAGTACTTC. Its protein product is CASSNNQETQYF.

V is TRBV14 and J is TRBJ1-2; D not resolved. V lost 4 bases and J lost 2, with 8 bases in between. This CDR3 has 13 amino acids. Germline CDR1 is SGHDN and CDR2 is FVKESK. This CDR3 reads CASSPSRNYGYTF. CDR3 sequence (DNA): TGTGCCAGCAGCCCTTCCAGAAACTATGGCTACACCTTC.

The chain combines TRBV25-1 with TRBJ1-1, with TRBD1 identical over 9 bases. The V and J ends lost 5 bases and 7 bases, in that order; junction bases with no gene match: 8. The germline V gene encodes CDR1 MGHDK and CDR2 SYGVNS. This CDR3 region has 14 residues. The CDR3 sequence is CASSRGQGFDEAFF. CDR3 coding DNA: TGTGCCAGCAGTCGAGGACAGGGGTTCGATGAAGCTTTCTTT.

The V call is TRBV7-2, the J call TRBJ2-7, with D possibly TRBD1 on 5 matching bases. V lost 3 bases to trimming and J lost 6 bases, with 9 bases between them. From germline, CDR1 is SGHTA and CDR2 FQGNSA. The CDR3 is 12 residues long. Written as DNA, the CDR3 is TGTGCCAGCAGCTTTACAGGATTCGAGCAGTACTTC. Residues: CASSFTGFEQYF.

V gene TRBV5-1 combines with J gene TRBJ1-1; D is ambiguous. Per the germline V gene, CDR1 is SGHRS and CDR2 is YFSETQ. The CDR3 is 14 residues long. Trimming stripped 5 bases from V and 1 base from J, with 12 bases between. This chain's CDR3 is CASSSPTGNTEAFF. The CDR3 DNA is TGCGCCAGCAGTTCTCCCACGGGGAACACTGAAGCTTTCTTT. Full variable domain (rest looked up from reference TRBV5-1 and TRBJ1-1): KAGVTQTPRYLIKTRGQQVTLSCSPISGHRSVSWYQQTPGQGLQFLFEYFSETQRNKGNFPGRFSGRQFSNSRSEMNVSTLELGDSALYLCASSSPTGNTEAFFGQGTRLTVV.

CDR3 nucleotide sequence: TGTGCCAGCAGCTCCCTACCCCCTGGAAACACCATATATTTT. It translates to CASSSLPPGNTIYF. The chain links TRBV7-9 to TRBJ1-3; D is undetermined. The CDR3 consists of 14 residues. The V end was cut by 4 bases, the J end by 2 bases, with 9 bases between. Germline CDR1 SEHNR, CDR2 FQNEAQ (reference sequence).

The CDR3 DNA is TGTGCCAGTTCTAGCGGGGGCCTTAGCACAGATACGCAGTATTTT. Residues: CASSSGGLSTDTQYF. This chain joins TRBV6-4 and TRBJ2-3; 10 bases align to TRBD2. CDR3 length: 15 residues. In germline, CDR1 is MRHNA, CDR2 SNTAGT. Trimming at V came to 9 bases and at J to 0 bases, leaving 6 bases not matched to a gene.

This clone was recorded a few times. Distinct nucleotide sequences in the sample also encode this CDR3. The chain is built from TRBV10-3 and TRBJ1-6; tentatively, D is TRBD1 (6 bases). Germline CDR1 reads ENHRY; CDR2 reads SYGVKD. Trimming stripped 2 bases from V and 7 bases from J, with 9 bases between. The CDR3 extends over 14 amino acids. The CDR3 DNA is TGTGCCATCAGTGAGAGGCAGGGGAATTCACCCCTCCACTTT. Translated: CAISERQGNSPLHF.

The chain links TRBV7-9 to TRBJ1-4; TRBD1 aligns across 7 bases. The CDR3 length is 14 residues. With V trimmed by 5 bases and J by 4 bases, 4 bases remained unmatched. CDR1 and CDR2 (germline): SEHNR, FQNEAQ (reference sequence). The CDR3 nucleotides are TGTGCCAGCAGCCCGGACAGGTATAATGAAAAACTGTTTTTT. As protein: CASSPDRYNEKLFF.

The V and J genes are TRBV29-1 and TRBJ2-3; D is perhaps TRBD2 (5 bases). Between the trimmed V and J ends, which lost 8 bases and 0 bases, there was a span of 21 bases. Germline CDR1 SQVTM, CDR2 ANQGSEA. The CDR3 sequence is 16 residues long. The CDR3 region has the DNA TGCAGCCCTTCCCTTTACCGGCTAGCTAGCACAGATACGCAGTATTTT. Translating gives CSPSLYRLASTDTQYF.

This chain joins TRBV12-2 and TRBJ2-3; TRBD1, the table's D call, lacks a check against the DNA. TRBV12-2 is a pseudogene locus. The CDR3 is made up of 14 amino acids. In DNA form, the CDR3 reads TGTGCAAGTCGCTTAGACAGGGCAGAAAATACGCAGTATTTT. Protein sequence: CASRLDRAENTQYF.

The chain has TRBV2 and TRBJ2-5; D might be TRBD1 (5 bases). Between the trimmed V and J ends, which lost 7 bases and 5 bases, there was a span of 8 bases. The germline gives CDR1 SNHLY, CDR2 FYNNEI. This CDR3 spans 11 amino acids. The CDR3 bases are TGTGCCAGCAAAGGGGCCGAGACCCAGTACTTC. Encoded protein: CASKGAETQYF.

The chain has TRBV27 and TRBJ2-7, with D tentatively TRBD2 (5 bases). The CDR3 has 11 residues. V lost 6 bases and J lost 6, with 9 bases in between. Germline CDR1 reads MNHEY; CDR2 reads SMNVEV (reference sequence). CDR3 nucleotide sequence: TGTGCCAGCAGGTACAGCGGCGAGCAGTACTTC. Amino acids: CASRYSGEQYF.

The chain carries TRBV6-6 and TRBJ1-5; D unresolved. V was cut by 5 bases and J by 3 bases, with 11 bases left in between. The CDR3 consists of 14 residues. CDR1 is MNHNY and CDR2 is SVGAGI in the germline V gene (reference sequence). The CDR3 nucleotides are TGTGCCAGCAGTCCGTCAACCTCCAATCAGCCCCAGCATTTT. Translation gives CASSPSTSNQPQHF.

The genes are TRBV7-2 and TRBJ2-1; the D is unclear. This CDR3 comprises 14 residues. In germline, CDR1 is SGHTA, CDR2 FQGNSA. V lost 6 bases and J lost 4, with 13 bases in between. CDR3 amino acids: CASSFIATYNEQFF. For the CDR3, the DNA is TGTGCCAGCAGTTTTATAGCAACATACAATGAGCAGTTCTTC.

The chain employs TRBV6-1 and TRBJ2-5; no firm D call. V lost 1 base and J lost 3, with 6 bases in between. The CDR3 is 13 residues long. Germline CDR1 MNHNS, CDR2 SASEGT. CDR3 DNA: TGTGCCAGCAGTGAAGTCGCGGAAGAGACCCAGTACTTC. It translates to CASSEVAEETQYF.

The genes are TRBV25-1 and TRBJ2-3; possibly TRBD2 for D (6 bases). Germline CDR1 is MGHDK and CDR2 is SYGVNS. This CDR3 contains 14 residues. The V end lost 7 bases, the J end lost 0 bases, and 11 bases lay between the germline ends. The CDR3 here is CASTRGLSTDTQYF. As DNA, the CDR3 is TGTGCCAGCACTCGGGGACTTAGCACAGATACGCAGTATTTT.

This CDR3 reads CASSPVSQDYEQYF. Written as DNA, the CDR3 is TGTGCCAGCAGTCCTGTAAGCCAGGACTACGAGCAGTACTTC. The chain combines TRBV27 with TRBJ2-7, with D uncertain. Germline V gives CDR1 MNHEY, CDR2 SMNVEV (reference sequence). The V end lost 5 bases, the J end lost 3 bases, and 14 bases lay between the germline ends. The CDR3 runs 14 residues.

The CDR3 reads CASSSQGRRTYEQYF. The CDR3 DNA sequence: TGTGCCAGCAGCTCTCAAGGACGAAGAACCTACGAGCAGTACTTC. The chain links TRBV5-4 to TRBJ2-7; D unresolved. The germline CDR1 and CDR2 sequences are SGHNT and YYREEE (reference sequence). CDR3 length: 15 amino acids. Trimming removed 3 bases from V and 2 bases from J, with 15 bases in between.

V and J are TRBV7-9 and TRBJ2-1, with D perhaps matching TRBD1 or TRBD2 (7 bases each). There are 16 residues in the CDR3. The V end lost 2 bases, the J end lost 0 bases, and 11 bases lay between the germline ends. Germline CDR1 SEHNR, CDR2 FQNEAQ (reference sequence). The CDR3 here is CASSLQGEGSYNEQFF. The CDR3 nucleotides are TGTGCCAGCAGCTTACAGGGGGAGGGCTCCTACAATGAGCAGTTCTTC.

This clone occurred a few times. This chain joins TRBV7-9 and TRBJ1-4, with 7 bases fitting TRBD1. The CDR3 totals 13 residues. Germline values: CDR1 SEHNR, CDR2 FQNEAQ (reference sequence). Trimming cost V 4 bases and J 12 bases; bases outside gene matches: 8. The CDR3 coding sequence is TGTGCCAGCAGCTCAGGGGGGTTTGACGAACTGTTTTTT. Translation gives CASSSGGFDELFF.

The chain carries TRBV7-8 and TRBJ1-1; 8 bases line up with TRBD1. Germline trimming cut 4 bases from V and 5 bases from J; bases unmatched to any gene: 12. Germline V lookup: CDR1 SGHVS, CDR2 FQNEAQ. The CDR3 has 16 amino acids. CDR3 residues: CASSWGATGVRTEAFF. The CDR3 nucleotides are TGTGCCAGCAGCTGGGGGGCGACAGGGGTGAGGACTGAAGCTTTCTTT.

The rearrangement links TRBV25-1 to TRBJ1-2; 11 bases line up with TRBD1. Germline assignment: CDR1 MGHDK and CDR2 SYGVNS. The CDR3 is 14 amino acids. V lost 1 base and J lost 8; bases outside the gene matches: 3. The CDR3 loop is CASSESGTGGGYTF. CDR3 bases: TGTGCCAGCAGTGAATCGGGGACAGGGGGAGGCTACACCTTC.

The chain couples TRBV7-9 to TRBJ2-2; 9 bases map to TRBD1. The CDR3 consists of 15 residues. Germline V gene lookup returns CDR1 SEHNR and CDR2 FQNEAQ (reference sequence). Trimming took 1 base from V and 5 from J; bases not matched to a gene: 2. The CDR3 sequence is CASSLGQGETGELFF. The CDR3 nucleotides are TGTGCCAGCAGCTTAGGACAGGGGGAAACCGGGGAGCTGTTTTTT.

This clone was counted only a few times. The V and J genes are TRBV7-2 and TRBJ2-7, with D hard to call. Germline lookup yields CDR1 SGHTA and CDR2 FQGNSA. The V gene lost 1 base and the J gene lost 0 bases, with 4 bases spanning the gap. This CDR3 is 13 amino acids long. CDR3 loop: CASSLDFSYEQYF. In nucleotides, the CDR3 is TGTGCCAGCAGCTTAGACTTCTCCTACGAGCAGTACTTC. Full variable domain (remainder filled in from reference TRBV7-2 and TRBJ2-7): GAGVSQSPSNKVTEKGKDVELRCDPISGHTALYWYRQSLGQGLEFLIYFQGNSAPDKSGLPSDRFSAERTGGSVSTLTIQRTQQEDSAVYLCASSLDFSYEQYFGPGTRLTVT.

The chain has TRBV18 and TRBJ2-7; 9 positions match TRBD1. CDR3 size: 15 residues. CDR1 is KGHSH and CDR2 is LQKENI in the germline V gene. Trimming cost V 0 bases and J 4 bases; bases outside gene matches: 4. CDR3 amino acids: CASSPPGQGKYEQYF. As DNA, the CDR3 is TGTGCCAGCTCACCACCGGGACAGGGCAAATACGAGCAGTACTTC.